Presented here are 25 T cell receptor beta chains from one specimen sequenced in a study of OX40 agonist ivuxolimab in advanced cancers. Assay used: immunoSEQ multiplex PCR; TCRdb lists only in-frame clones, some missing. There are some 44,000 clones in the sample; 86% occur only once, and less than 0.4% lies in the top ten. The sample consisted of CD4+ or CD8+ T cells sorted from blood, taken in a trial of the OX40 agonist ivuxolimab. Receptors originate from an adult with an advanced solid tumor such as melanoma, head and neck, liver or kidney cancer.

The rearrangement uses TRBV6-1 and TRBJ1-2; maybe TRBD1 (6 bases). V was shortened by 3 bases and J by 0 bases, with 14 bases between the two germline ends. Per the germline V gene, CDR1 is MNHNS and CDR2 is SASEGT. The CDR3 loop spans 16 amino acids. The CDR3 nucleotides read TGTGCCAGCAGTGACCCAGGACAGACTTCTAACTATGGCTACACCTTC. It specifies CASSDPGQTSNYGYTF.

V gene TRBV7-2 combines with J gene TRBJ2-3; TRBD2 aligns across 13 bases. Looked up from germline, CDR1 is SGHTA and CDR2 is FQGNSA. Trimming cost V 4 bases and J 0 bases; bases outside gene matches: 7. This CDR3 spans 18 amino acids. CDR3: CASSSKLAGGTSTDTQYF. The CDR3 DNA reads as TGTGCCAGCAGCTCCAAACTAGCGGGGGGGACTAGCACAGATACGCAGTATTTT.

This clone was picked up one time. The rearrangement joins TRBV5-1 to TRBJ2-7, with 8 nucleotides matching TRBD1. With V trimmed by 0 bases and J by 9 bases, 8 bases remained unmatched. Germline CDR1 reads SGHRS; CDR2 reads YFSETQ. The CDR3 spans 14 residues. For the CDR3, the DNA is TGCGCCAGCAGCTTGGGGACAGGGAGTTCGGTGCAGTACTTC. Translating it yields CASSLGTGSSVQYF.

A word on this clone: A read error may account for a junction end that differs from germline. This chain uses TRBV7-7 with TRBJ2-3, with 8 positions matching TRBD2. Germline V gene lookup returns CDR1 SSHAT and CDR2 FNYEAQ (reference sequence). The CDR3 has 15 residues. The CDR3 sequence is CASSLTSGVTDTQYF. The CDR3 DNA is TGTGCTAGCAGTTTAACTAGCGGCGTCACAGATACGCAGTATTTT.

This sequence joins TRBV6-5 and TRBJ1-1, with D possibly TRBD1 on 5 matching bases. Trimming shortened V by 10 bases and J by 4 bases, and 19 bases separated the two germline ends. CDR3 size: 14 residues. Per germline, CDR1 MNHEY and CDR2 SVGAGI. The CDR3 sequence: CATRRYRSSTEAFF. The CDR3 bases are TGTGCCACCAGACGGTACAGGTCCTCCACTGAAGCTTTCTTT.

This sequence joins TRBV7-2 and TRBJ1-3; possible D gene TRBD1, 5 bases. This CDR3 has 14 amino acids. V shed 1 base and J shed 6 bases, with 10 bases lying between them. The germline V gene encodes CDR1 SGHTA and CDR2 FQGNSA. CDR3 bases: TGTGCCAGCAGCTTAGATCAGGGCGTAAACACCATATATTTT. It yields the protein CASSLDQGVNTIYF.

The chain couples TRBV11-2 to TRBJ1-4; D unresolved. The ends were cut back, 7 bases at V and 8 bases at J, with 17 bases in the middle. The CDR3 extends over 14 amino acids. The V gene's germline CDR1 is SGHAT and CDR2 FQNNGV. CDR3 sequence reads: CASTRNTGKEKLFF. As DNA, the CDR3 is TGTGCCAGCACCAGAAACACGGGGAAAGAAAAACTGTTTTTT.

The chain is built from TRBV6-5 and TRBJ1-5; the D gene is possibly TRBD1 (5 bases). This CDR3 is 15 amino acids long. V was clipped by 3 bases and J by 9 bases, with 18 bases between them. Germline values: CDR1 MNHEY, CDR2 SVGAGI. The DNA for the CDR3 is TGTGCCAGCAGTTATGGCTCAGGGACTAGTGTGCCCCAGCATTTT. Amino acid sequence: CASSYGSGTSVPQHF.

This clone came up a few times. The chain carries TRBV7-8 and TRBJ2-5, with 7 bases fitting TRBD2. The CDR3 is 14 amino acids. V dropped 4 bases and J dropped 5; count of bases not matched to a gene: 7. Per the germline V gene, CDR1 is SGHVS and CDR2 is FQNEAQ. The CDR3 region has the DNA TGTGCCAGCAGCTCGGGAGGCCCGGTTGAGACCCAGTACTTC. It is translated as CASSSGGPVETQYF.

The rearrangement links TRBV19 to TRBJ1-3, with 8 bases that match TRBD1. Germline CDR1 is LNHDA and CDR2 is SQIVND (reference sequence). Trimming cost V 0 bases and J 0 bases; bases outside gene matches: 7. The CDR3 is 18 amino acids. The chain's CDR3 is CASSIDRQGAASGNTIYF. The CDR3 coding sequence is TGTGCCAGTAGTATAGATCGGCAGGGGGCTGCCTCTGGAAACACCATATATTTT.

V is TRBV28 and J is TRBJ1-3; 12 bases match TRBD1. CDR1 MDHEN and CDR2 SYDVKM come from the germline V gene. V lost 6 bases and J lost 4; bases outside the gene matches: 7. This CDR3 has 16 residues. The CDR3 reads CASRGQGASPGNTIYF. For the CDR3, the DNA is TGTGCCAGCAGGGGACAGGGGGCCTCGCCCGGAAACACCATATATTTT.

The V gene is TRBV5-1, the J gene TRBJ2-1; 9 bases are shared with TRBD2. CDR3 length: 16 amino acids. The V gene's germline CDR1 is SGHRS and CDR2 YFSETQ. J lost 7 bases, V lost 2 bases, and 10 bases had no gene match. The DNA of the CDR3 is TGCGCCAGCAGCTTAAACGCGGGACTAGCAGGGAATGAGCAGTTCTTC. This codes for CASSLNAGLAGNEQFF.

The chain uses TRBV7-9 and TRBJ2-1; the D gene is possibly TRBD2 (7 bases). The CDR3 contains 17 residues. The germline V gene encodes CDR1 SEHNR and CDR2 FQNEAQ (reference sequence). Trimming shortened V by 5 bases and J by 0 bases, and 17 bases separated the two germline ends. As DNA, the CDR3 is TGTGCCAGCAGCAGGGGGGGCTCCCTAAGCTCCTACAATGAGCAGTTCTTC. Translation gives CASSRGGSLSSYNEQFF.

The chain uses TRBV5-5 and TRBJ2-1, with 10 bases lining up with TRBD2. The CDR3 runs to 13 residues. The germline gives CDR1 SGHKS, CDR2 YYEKEE (reference sequence). V shed 0 bases, J shed 10 bases, and the junction held 1 base outside the gene matches. In DNA, the CDR3 is TGTGCCAGCAGCTTGGTAGCGGGGGGAGAGCAGTTCTTC. Protein product: CASSLVAGGEQFF.

This clone was recorded once. The chain combines TRBV15 with TRBJ2-2, with TRBD1 matching 7 bases. The CDR3 covers 15 residues. Germline V CDR1 and CDR2: LNHNV, YYDKDF (reference sequence). V dropped 0 bases and J dropped 3; count of bases not matched to a gene: 1. CDR3 in DNA: TGTGCCACCAGCAGAGAAGACAGGGACACCGGGGAGCTGTTTTTT. It encodes CATSREDRDTGELFF.

V and J are TRBV28 and TRBJ1-2; no clear D gene. V dropped 1 base and J dropped 5 bases, with 11 bases sitting between them. The CDR3 length is 14 residues. Germline CDR1 and CDR2: MDHEN and SYDVKM. The CDR3 nucleotides are TGTGCCAGCAGTTTATCCCCTAGGGAATATGGCTACACCTTC. Translated: CASSLSPREYGYTF.

The gene calls are TRBV7-8 and TRBJ2-1; possible D gene TRBD2, 5 bases. Germline V lookup: CDR1 SGHVS, CDR2 FQNEAQ. V lost 2 bases and J 1 base, leaving 12 bases between the germline ends. The CDR3 spans 16 residues. CDR3 bases: TGTGCCAGCAGCTTAAGATTTGGGAGTTCCTACAATGAGCAGTTCTTC. Its translation is CASSLRFGSSYNEQFF.

The rearrangement links TRBV10-3 to TRBJ2-3; D gene unclear. V was cut by 10 bases and J by 2 bases, with 7 bases left in between. The CDR3 is made up of 11 amino acids. Per germline, CDR1 ENHRY and CDR2 SYGVKD. The CDR3 DNA sequence: TGTGCCAAGAATACCACAGATACGCAGTATTTT. It encodes CAKNTTDTQYF.

CDR3 in DNA: TGCAGCGTTCGGGAGACGCCGAGCACTGAAGCTTTCTTT. This translates into CSVRETPSTEAFF. V is TRBV29-1 and J is TRBJ1-1; D is unclear. CDR3 length: 13 amino acids. Trimming took off 5 bases at V and 4 bases at J, with 14 bases between the two ends. The germline gives CDR1 SQVTM, CDR2 ANQGSEA.

There are a few counts of this clone. This sequence joins TRBV13 and TRBJ2-5; 9 bases map to TRBD2. Germline V CDR1 and CDR2: PRHDT, FYEKMQ (reference sequence). The CDR3 length is 17 residues. V lost 3 bases to trimming and J lost 4 bases; unmatched junction nucleotides: 12. Here the CDR3 reads CASSLWLAGRSVETQYF. Here the CDR3 DNA reads TGTGCCAGCAGCTTGTGGCTAGCGGGAAGGAGTGTAGAGACCCAGTACTTC.

The chain is built from TRBV7-2 and TRBJ2-6; 7 bases align to TRBD1. Trimming took 5 bases from V and 2 from J; bases not matched to a gene: 12. There are 18 residues in the CDR3. Germline CDR1 and CDR2: SGHTA and FQGNSA. In DNA, the CDR3 is TGTGCCAGCAGCGTCCAGGGGGTATGGGCGACTGGGGCCAACGTCCTGACTTTC. It is translated as CASSVQGVWATGANVLTF.

The chain has TRBV7-2 and TRBJ2-1; 7 nucleotides align to TRBD2. Germline V gene lookup returns CDR1 SGHTA and CDR2 FQGNSA. The CDR3 runs to 15 residues. The trim removed 2 bases at V and 3 bases at J, leaving 4 bases unmatched. CDR3 sequence: CASSLSPSGYNEQFF. For the CDR3, the DNA is TGTGCCAGCAGCTTAAGCCCTAGCGGCTACAATGAGCAGTTCTTC.

This clone showed up just once. V and J are TRBV30 and TRBJ2-5; 10 bases line up with TRBD2. After removal of 0 bases from V and 2 bases from J, the junction contained 9 bases not matched to a gene. The CDR3 loop spans 17 amino acids. CDR1 is GTSNPN, CDR2 SVGIG, per germline (reference sequence). The CDR3 DNA is TGTGCCTGGAGTGTGGGGCTAGCGGGAGATGTTCAAGAGACCCAGTACTTC. Protein: CAWSVGLAGDVQETQYF.

V gene TRBV7-6 combines with J gene TRBJ1-3; 7 nucleotides line up with TRBD1. V dropped 5 bases and J dropped 0; count of bases not matched to a gene: 7. The CDR3 has 16 residues. In germline, CDR1 is SGHVS, CDR2 FNYEAQ. The CDR3 sequence: CASSLRRQGSGNTIYF. DNA for the CDR3: TGTGCCAGCAGCCTCCGGCGACAGGGCTCTGGAAACACCATATATTTT.

The chain recombines TRBV5-6 with TRBJ1-2, with 7 bases matching TRBD1. Germline V gene lookup returns CDR1 SGHDT and CDR2 YYEEEE. This CDR3 has 15 amino acids. The V and J ends lost 0 bases and 4 bases, in that order; junction bases with no gene match: 6. In DNA form, the CDR3 reads TGTGCCAGCAGCTTGGGGGGACAGCTATCCTATGGCTACACCTTC. Its translation: CASSLGGQLSYGYTF.